Listed here are 14 T cell receptor beta chains from one sample, sequenced in a study of T-cell reconstitution after alpha-beta-depleted transplantation in children. For TCRbeta, the library was prepared with unique molecular identifiers. TCRdb recomputed calls from the PCR reads with MiXCR, one row per CDR3 protein. Among 200,000 or so distinct CDR3 sequences listed, roughly 6.5% were seen once. The specimen was PBMCs, collected before TCRalphabeta/CD19-depleted stem cell transplant. Receptor source: a girl under three years old with combined immunodeficiency, due to receive a stem cell transplant.

At least ten counts were recorded for this clonotype. The rearrangement joins TRBV5-1 to TRBJ2-3, with 10 bases that match TRBD2. Germline lookup yields CDR1 SGHRS and CDR2 YFSETQ. There are 19 residues in the CDR3. Trimming took 1 base from V and 0 from J; bases not matched to a gene: 11. The CDR3 sequence: CASSLLVSSGGLSTDTQYF. In DNA, the CDR3 is TGCGCCAGCAGCTTGTTGGTGTCTAGCGGGGGCCTCAGCACAGATACGCAGTATTTT.

The chain carries TRBV12-3 or TRBV12-4 and TRBJ1-4; 8 nucleotides line up with TRBD1. Trimming at V came to 6 bases and at J to 2 bases, leaving 14 bases not matched to a gene. The CDR3 spans 18 residues. This chain's CDR3 is CASSRYPGGAGTNEKLFF. The DNA for the CDR3 is TGTGCCAGCAGCCGATACCCAGGGGGCGCGGGCACTAATGAAAAACTGTTTTTT.

In this sample, this clonotype turned up many times. The chain recombines TRBV12-3 or TRBV12-4 with TRBJ2-7, with D possibly being TRBD1 (6 bases). V gave up 2 bases and J gave up 0 bases, with 11 bases separating them. The CDR3 sequence is 15 residues long. The CDR3 DNA reads as TGTGCCAGCAGTTTAAGGGGGTTTATCTCCTACGAGCAGTACTTC. It translates to CASSLRGFISYEQYF.

This clonotype was seen at least ten times. The gene calls are TRBV12-3 or TRBV12-4 and TRBJ2-7; a possible D gene is TRBD2 (5 bases). Between the trimmed V and J ends, which lost 3 bases and 2 bases, there was a span of 11 bases. This CDR3 comprises 14 residues. The CDR3 reads CASSLTERPYEQYF. The CDR3 bases are TGTGCCAGCAGTTTGACGGAGCGGCCCTACGAGCAGTACTTC.

This clonotype appeared many times. This chain connects TRBV6-4 to TRBJ2-7; 12 bases match TRBD2. The V gene's germline CDR1 is MRHNA and CDR2 SNTAGT. The J segment lost 5 bases and the V segment lost 8 bases, leaving 25 bases of the junction unmatched. CDR3 length equals 20 residues. The CDR3 nucleotides read TGTGCCAGCCATACGCCCAGACTAGCGGGAGTCCCCCTCCTTGGAAACGAGCAGTACTTC. Translation: CASHTPRLAGVPLLGNEQYF.

This clonotype was observed many times. V usage is TRBV5-1 and J usage is TRBJ1-1; 9 bases agree with TRBD1. Germline trimming cut 4 bases from V and 0 bases from J; bases unmatched to any gene: 10. CDR3 length: 17 amino acids. Germline values: CDR1 SGHRS, CDR2 YFSETQ. For the CDR3, the DNA is TGCGCCAGCAGCACGGGACAGGGTTCTATCATGAACACTGAAGCTTTCTTT. The encoded protein is CASSTGQGSIMNTEAFF.

This clonotype was counted many times. The chain has TRBV4-3 and TRBJ2-1, with no clear D. The V and J ends lost 0 bases and 1 base respectively, with 10 bases between them. The CDR3 has 16 residues. CDR1 LGHNA and CDR2 YSLEER come from the germline V gene. The CDR3 here is CASSQDFMGSYNEQFF. CDR3 DNA sequence: TGCGCCAGCAGCCAAGATTTTATGGGTTCCTACAATGAGCAGTTCTTC.

In its sample, this clonotype was seen many times. This chain connects TRBV12-3 or TRBV12-4 to TRBJ1-2; 7 positions match TRBD1. The CDR3 length is 11 residues. Germline trimming cut 7 bases from V and 7 bases from J; bases unmatched to any gene: 3. CDR3: CASKTGSGYTF. DNA of the CDR3: TGTGCCAGCAAGACAGGGTCTGGCTACACCTTC.

This clonotype was seen a few times. The CDR3 nucleotides read TGTGCCAGCAGTATGTGGTCCGGAGTCCGCACAGATACGCAGTATTTT. As protein: CASSMWSGVRTDTQYF. The chain carries TRBV28 and TRBJ2-3, with unresolved D. CDR1 and CDR2 from the germline V gene are MDHEN and SYDVKM. The ends were cut back, 5 bases at V and 1 base at J, with 16 bases in the middle. The CDR3 has 16 residues.

Ten or more counts support this clonotype. V and J are TRBV7-8 and TRBJ1-5, with TRBD1 identical over 8 bases. The V segment lost 1 base and the J segment 7 bases; nucleotides outside the gene matches: 6. Germline V gene lookup returns CDR1 SGHVS and CDR2 FQNEAQ. CDR3 length: 15 residues. CDR3: CASSLDRGGWQPQHF. In nucleotides, the CDR3 is TGTGCCAGCAGCTTAGACAGGGGGGGTTGGCAGCCCCAGCATTTT. Drawing the rest from reference TRBV7-8 and TRBJ1-5, the complete variable domain is GAGVSQSPRYKVAKRGQDVALRCDPISGHVSLFWYQQALGQGPEFLTYFQNEAQLDKSGLPSDRFFAERPEGSVSTLKIQRTQQEDSAVYLCASSLDRGGWQPQHFGDGTRLSIL.

This clonotype was seen ten or more times. The chain carries TRBV12-3 or TRBV12-4 and TRBJ2-7; the match to TRBD1 covers 8 bases. V shed 6 bases, J shed 0 bases, and the junction held 4 bases outside the gene matches. The CDR3 length is 14 residues. The CDR3 here is CASSSGTGSYEQYF. The CDR3 region has the DNA TGTGCCAGCAGCTCCGGGACAGGCTCCTACGAGCAGTACTTC.

This clonotype has at least ten counts. The chain couples TRBV20-1 to TRBJ2-1; D gene uncertain. The CDR3 sequence is 13 residues long. The germline V and J ends were trimmed by 1 base and 6 bases, with 10 bases remaining between them. Per germline, CDR1 DFQATT and CDR2 SNEGSKA (reference sequence). The CDR3 here is CSARGYRRNEQFF. The CDR3, as DNA: TGCAGTGCTAGAGGGTATAGACGCAATGAGCAGTTCTTC.

This clonotype was observed a few times. The chain combines TRBV4-1 with TRBJ2-7, with 9 bases aligning to TRBD2. The V segment lost 3 bases and the J segment 2 bases; nucleotides outside the gene matches: 8. Germline CDR1 reads MGHRA; CDR2 reads YSYEKL. CDR3 length: 16 amino acids. CDR3 DNA sequence: TGCGCCAGCAGCCATCGCGCGGGACTAGCTACCTACGAGCAGTACTTC. This sequence encodes CASSHRAGLATYEQYF.

This clonotype was recorded at least ten times. The V gene is TRBV5-6, the J gene TRBJ2-1; possible D gene TRBD2, 6 bases. The V gene lost 0 bases and the J gene lost 8 bases, with 9 bases spanning the gap. The germline V gene encodes CDR1 SGHDT and CDR2 YYEEEE. The CDR3 covers 13 residues. CDR3 in amino acids: CASSLAAGDEQFF. CDR3 nucleotides: TGTGCCAGCAGCTTGGCAGCGGGTGATGAGCAGTTCTTC.